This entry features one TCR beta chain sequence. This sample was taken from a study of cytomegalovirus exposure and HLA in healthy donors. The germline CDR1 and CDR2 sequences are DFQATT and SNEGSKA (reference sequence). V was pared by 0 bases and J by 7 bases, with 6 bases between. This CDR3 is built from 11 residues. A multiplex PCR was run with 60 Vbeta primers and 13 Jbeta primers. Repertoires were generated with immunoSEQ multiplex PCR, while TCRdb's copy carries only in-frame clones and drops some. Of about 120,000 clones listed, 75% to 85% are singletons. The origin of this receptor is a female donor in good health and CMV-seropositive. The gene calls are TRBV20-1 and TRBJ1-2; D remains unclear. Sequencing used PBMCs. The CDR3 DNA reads TGCAGTGCTAGAGATAGAGGTGGCTACACCTTC. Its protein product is CSARDRGGYTF.